A single sample gave rise to the 26 T cell receptor beta chains below, sequenced in a study of tumor and adjacent non-tumor tissue in lung cancer (dated by TCRdb to 2016 to 2018). Library construction relied on multiplex PCR. The instrument was an Illumina HiSeq 2500. Following protocols modified from ARM-PCR, the researchers constructed TCRbeta libraries through three rounds of nested PCR with primers (Table S4). TCRdb cleaned the public reads at Q25 with fastp, built clones with MiXCR and kept in-frame beta chains. Every distinct CDR3 protein forms one entry, paired with its most common genes and DNA. For this sample there are 50,000 to 60,000 distinct CDR3 sequences; about 70% appear just once. The leading ten clones occupy roughly 25% of the sample. RNA was isolated from bulk, unsorted tissue, and RNA quality was assessed with a NanoDrop ND-1000 and an Agilent 2100. Normal lung samples were distant non-tumor tissue taken more than 3 cm from the tumor edge.

Specimen: distant non-tumor lung tissue. These receptor sequences come from a woman aged 55-75 years with non-small cell lung cancer.

This clonotype came up once. An end of the junction differs from the germline gene, which may be a read error. The rearrangement links TRBV20-1 to TRBJ2-4; D may match TRBD1 or TRBD2 (5 bases each). The CDR3 runs 14 residues. In germline, CDR1 is DFQATT, CDR2 SNEGSKA (reference sequence). The CDR3 spells CSAGPGTEKNIHYF. DNA for the CDR3: TGCAGTGCTGGCCCCGGGACGGAAAAAAACATTCACTACTTC.

A note on this clonotype: Mismatch with germline at one junction end may stem from a read error. The rearrangement joins TRBV6-5 to TRBJ2-1; D not certain. This CDR3 is 14 amino acids long. Germline V gene data show CDR1 as MNHEY and CDR2 as SVGAGI. For the CDR3, the DNA is TGCGCCAGCAGTTTCTTCGGGCAGAACAATGAGCAGTTCTTC. This codes for CASSFFGQNNEQFF.

The V and J genes are TRBV6-2 or TRBV6-3 and TRBJ1-2; D perhaps matches TRBD1 (6 bases). Germline CDR1 is MNHEY and CDR2 is SVGEGT. The CDR3 length is 15 residues. The CDR3 protein is CSNSISGAREHGYTF. CDR3 sequence (DNA): TGTTCCAACAGTATCTCGGGGGCGCGGGAACATGGCTACACCTTC.

On this clonotype itself: Relative to the germline gene, one junction end is altered; a read error may explain this. V is TRBV11-2 and J is TRBJ2-2; TRBD1 or TRBD2 may be the D gene (5 bases each). The CDR3 totals 12 residues. The germline V gene encodes CDR1 SGHAT and CDR2 FQNNGV. This chain's CDR3 is CAGSADTGELLF. CDR3 nucleotides: TGTGCCGGCAGCGCGGACACCGGGGAGCTGTTATTT.

As concerns this clonotype: A read error may produce the germline difference seen at one junction end. The rearrangement uses TRBV12-3 or TRBV12-4 and TRBJ1-5; the D is unclear. CDR3 length equals 14 residues. CDR3 sequence: CASSRIDGNRPQLF. The CDR3 bases are TGTGCCAGCAGTCGGATCGACGGGAATCGGCCCCAGCTTTTT.

A word on this clonotype: This CDR3 fails to terminate in the conserved phenylalanine or tryptophan, so it likely reflects a read error. It is unclear where the CDR3 begins or ends on the DNA, so no DNA is shown, and the CDR3 is as TCRdb lists it. V is TRBV6-2 or TRBV6-3 and J is TRBJ2-7; TRBD1, the D gene given by the table, was not confirmed from the DNA. Germline CDR1 is MNHEY and CDR2 is SVGEGT. The CDR3 is 13 residues long, counting both termini. The CDR3 sequence is CASNSGQGYEQYL.

The CDR3 bases are TGTGCCAGCGGACCACAGGGACTCACTATCACTGAAGCTTTCTTT. It yields the protein CASGPQGLTITEAFF. The V gene is TRBV28, the J gene TRBJ1-1; tentative D call: TRBD1 (6 bases). The CDR3 is 15 residues long. Germline CDR1 and CDR2: MDHEN and SYDVKM. V was pared by 8 bases and J by 4 bases, with 20 bases between.

Concerning this clonotype: Compared with germline, one end of the junction differs, possibly owing to a read error. The chain is built from TRBV12-3 or TRBV12-4 and TRBJ1-2, with a possible D match to TRBD1 (5 bases). CDR3 length equals 12 residues. CDR3 bases: TGTACCAGCAGCCCCGGGGGGAAAGGCTACATCTTC. This sequence encodes CTSSPGGKGYIF.

The chain has TRBV28 and TRBJ1-5; D is perhaps TRBD1 (5 bases). There are 19 residues in the CDR3. CDR1 is MDHEN and CDR2 is SYDVKM in the germline V gene. Trimming cost V 9 bases and J 6 bases, with 33 bases left between them. The CDR3 DNA is TGTGCCAGTAGCTTTGCTGTCCCTCAGGGTTGGGTGGAAGGTCAGCCCCAGCATTTT. Protein product: CASSFAVPQGWVEGQPQHF. The variable domain in full, completed from reference TRBV28 and TRBJ1-5, reads DVKVTQSSRYLVKRTGEKVFLECVQDMDHENMFWYRQDPGLGLRLIYFSYDVKMKEKGDIPEGYSVSREKKERFSLILESASTNQTSMYLCASSFAVPQGWVEGQPQHFGDGTRLSIL.

This clonotype occurred a few times. Given a much more abundant clone one base away, this may be a read error. This chain joins TRBV28 and TRBJ2-3; D ambiguous. The CDR3 has 14 residues. Germline V lookup: CDR1 MDHEN, CDR2 SYDVKM. CDR3 in amino acids: CASSFVSGTDMQYF. DNA of the CDR3: TGTGCCAGCAGTTTCGTTTCGGGCACAGATATGCAGTATTTT.

Comment on this clonotype: Mismatch with germline at one junction end may stem from a read error. The chain uses TRBV6-2 or TRBV6-3 and TRBJ2-5; TRBD2 matches 7 bases. The CDR3 is made up of 16 amino acids. Per germline, CDR1 MNHEY and CDR2 SVGEGT. As DNA, the CDR3 is TGTGCTAGCAGTACCCCCCAAAGCGGGAACCAAGAGACCCAGTACTTC. Its protein is CASSTPQSGNQETQYF.

Comment on this clonotype: The junction and the germline gene differ at one end; a read error may be behind it. This chain connects TRBV29-1 to TRBJ2-7, with 7 positions matching TRBD1. The CDR3 totals 12 residues. The germline CDR1 and CDR2 sequences are SQVTM and ANQGSEA. DNA of the CDR3: TGCAGCATTGAGGGACAGACCTACGGACAGTACTTC. Protein: CSIEGQTYGQYF.

This clonotype is deemed medium-sized. The rearrangement joins TRBV14 to TRBJ2-3; the match to TRBD2 covers 7 bases. Per germline, CDR1 SGHDN and CDR2 FVKESK. The length of the CDR3 is 16 residues. Trimming removed 8 bases from V and 0 bases from J; junction bases left unmatched: 11. The CDR3 DNA sequence: TGTGCCAGCCAGAAGGGAAGCGGGACTAGCACAGATACGCAGTATTTT. This gives the protein CASQKGSGTSTDTQYF.

The V call is TRBV2, the J call TRBJ1-3, with D possibly TRBD1 on 5 matching bases. The germline V gene has CDR1 SNHLY and CDR2 FYNNEI. The CDR3 covers 14 residues. V lost 9 bases to trimming and J lost 0 bases, with 12 bases between them. CDR3 in amino acids: CASSDRGSGNTIYF. The CDR3 DNA reads TGTGCCAGTTCCGACAGAGGCTCTGGAAACACCATATATTTT. The full variable domain, with the rest looked up from reference TRBV2 and TRBJ1-3, is EPEVTQTPSHQVTQMGQEVILRCVPISNHLYFYWYRQILGQKVEFLVSFYNNEISEKSEIFDDQFSVERPDGSNFTLKIRSTKLEDSAMYFCASSDRGSGNTIYFGEGSWLTVV.

J is TRBJ2-3 and V is TRBV5-4; D might be TRBD1 (6 bases). Germline V gives CDR1 SGHNT, CDR2 YYREEE (reference sequence). CDR3 length: 15 amino acids. Trimming removed 0 bases at V and 4 bases at J, with 12 bases between. CDR3 amino acids: CASSLAGAPSDTQYF. CDR3 sequence (DNA): TGTGCCAGCAGCTTGGCAGGGGCACCGTCAGATACGCAGTATTTT. The full variable domain, completed using reference TRBV5-4 and TRBJ2-3, is ETGVTQSPTHLIKTRGQQVTLRCSSQSGHNTVSWYQQALGQGPQFIFQYYREEENGRGNFPPRFSGLQFPNYSSELNVNALELDDSALYLCASSLAGAPSDTQYFGPGTRLTVL.

The V and J genes are TRBV6-1 and TRBJ1-1; D is perhaps TRBD1 (6 bases). The CDR3 has 14 residues. Germline assignment: CDR1 MNHNS and CDR2 SASEGT. V was cut by 7 bases and J by 5 bases, with 17 bases left in between. The CDR3 region is CASMTADRNTEAFF. In nucleotides, the CDR3 is TGTGCCAGCATGACTGCCGACAGGAATACTGAAGCTTTCTTT.

Worth noting for this clonotype: At one end, the junction sequence differs from germline, possibly due to a read error. V and J are TRBV12-3 or TRBV12-4 and TRBJ2-7; 12 nucleotides match TRBD2. The CDR3 totals 16 residues. The CDR3: CVSNSRLAGVQYEQYF. The CDR3 bases are TGTGTCAGCAATTCTAGACTAGCGGGGGTCCAATACGAGCAGTACTTC.

In regard to this clonotype: A read error may explain this, as a much larger clone is one base away. The chain recombines TRBV4-3 with TRBJ1-1; the D is unclear. The ends were cut back, 2 bases at V and 3 bases at J, with 13 bases in the middle. This CDR3 region has 15 residues. Germline V gene sequence: CDR1 LGHNA, CDR2 YSLEER. CDR3 DNA sequence: TGCGCCAGCAGCCAAAGAGACCGCATGGACACTGAAGCTTTCTTT. Its translation: CASSQRDRMDTEAFF.

The chain employs TRBV4-3 and TRBJ1-3, with a possible D match to TRBD1 (6 bases). Trimming removed 0 bases from V and 2 bases from J, with 11 bases in between. The CDR3 contains 16 residues. CDR1 and CDR2 from the germline V gene are LGHNA and YSLEER. Here the CDR3 DNA reads TGCGCCAGCAGCCAAGATACGGGGGCTCCTGGAAACACCATATATTTT. As protein: CASSQDTGAPGNTIYF.

Note on this clonotype: A read error is likely, as this CDR3 ends without the conserved phenylalanine or tryptophan. This sequence joins TRBV14 and TRBJ1-1, with 7 positions matching TRBD1. After removal of 3 bases from V and 8 bases from J, the junction contained 3 bases not matched to a gene. The CDR3 runs to 12 residues. Germline assignment: CDR1 SGHDN and CDR2 FVKESK. The CDR3 DNA reads TGTGCCAGCAGCCAGGACAGGATGGAAGCTTTCATT. This codes for CASSQDRMEAFI.

Remarks on this clonotype: At one boundary the junction diverges from the germline segment, which might be a read error. The chain is built from TRBV6-1 and TRBJ1-3; maybe TRBD1 (5 bases). Germline lookup yields CDR1 MNHNS and CDR2 SASEGT. The CDR3 spans 15 residues. This chain's CDR3 is CDSSRGPTAGNTIYF. CDR3 DNA sequence: TGCGACAGCAGTCGCGGGCCAACTGCTGGAAACACCATATATTTT.

A word on this clonotype: The junction differs from germline at one of its ends, possibly a read error. This chain's CDR3 is CASSAGQGESDEQFF. The CDR3 region has the DNA TGTGCCAGCAGTGCTGGACAGGGGGAGAGCGATGAGCAGTTCTTT. This sequence joins TRBV6-1 and TRBJ2-1; 10 bases line up with TRBD1. Germline V gives CDR1 MNHNS, CDR2 SASEGT. The CDR3 totals 15 residues.

This clonotype has ten or more counts. The V gene is TRBV12-3 or TRBV12-4, the J gene TRBJ2-1; 9 bases line up with TRBD2. This CDR3 is 16 amino acids long. The V segment lost 1 base and the J segment 2 bases; nucleotides outside the gene matches: 3. The CDR3 coding sequence is TGTGCCAGCAGTTTAGGGGCTAGCGGGACCTACAATGAGCAGTTCTTC. This sequence encodes CASSLGASGTYNEQFF.

Details on this clonotype: A read error may be the cause here, since a much bigger clone is one base away. Lacking the conserved final phenylalanine or tryptophan, this CDR3 likely reflects a read error. V usage is TRBV20-1 and J usage is TRBJ2-2; D ambiguous. V was cut by 6 bases and J by 8 bases, with 16 bases left in between. The CDR3 covers 13 residues. Germline V gives CDR1 DFQATT, CDR2 SNEGSKA (reference sequence). The CDR3 loop is CSAYKSYGGELFL. The CDR3 bases are TGCAGTGCCTATAAATCTTATGGGGGGGAGCTGTTTCTT.

A remark on this clonotype: At one end, the junction sequence differs from germline, possibly due to a read error. V usage is TRBV4-3 and J usage is TRBJ2-7; D is unclear. CDR1 LGHNA and CDR2 YSLEER come from the germline V gene. CDR3 length: 14 amino acids. The CDR3 is CDSSQDLGSYEQYF. The CDR3 nucleotides read TGCGACAGCAGCCAAGATTTGGGGTCGTACGAGCAGTACTTC.

This clonotype was seen a handful of times. This sequence joins TRBV28 and TRBJ1-1; D is uncertain. CDR1 is MDHEN, CDR2 SYDVKM, per germline. The CDR3 runs to 14 residues. Between the trimmed V and J ends, which lost 5 bases and 1 base, there was a span of 11 bases. CDR3 amino acids: CASSPVDKNTEAFF. The DNA of the CDR3 is TGTGCCAGCAGTCCCGTAGACAAGAACACTGAAGCTTTCTTT. The entire variable domain, with the rest obtained from reference TRBV28 and TRBJ1-1, is as follows: DVKVTQSSRYLVKRTGEKVFLECVQDMDHENMFWYRQDPGLGLRLIYFSYDVKMKEKGDIPEGYSVSREKKERFSLILESASTNQTSMYLCASSPVDKNTEAFFGQGTRLTVV.